This T cell receptor beta chain was sequenced in a study of lymphopenia after photon versus proton radiotherapy (dated by TCRdb to between 2019 and 2020). For context, the study as a whole: The study compared the immunological effects of photon versus proton radiation therapy in patients with gastrointestinal tumors who developed high-grade lymphopenia. The roughly 18 patients in the cohort had gastrointestinal tumors, were treated with either photon or proton therapy, and subsequently developed lymphopenia. The study aimed to characterize how the two radiation modalities differ in their impact on the immune system. Findings and caveats that apply to the study as a whole: Across the cohort, an inverse correlation was found between a larger post-nadir drop in TCR diversity and overall survival time among patients who died. After the lymphocyte count nadir, photon-treated repertoires showed oligoclonal expansion, especially of CD8+ Temra cells, which drove the drop in diversity. During treatment, patients who received proton therapy stayed relatively stable, whereas patients who received photon therapy lost naive T cells and TCR diversity and gained effector/memory populations. The survival association was examined only in patients who died, and the authors described better survival with proton therapy as a possibility, not as a demonstrated result.

A remark on this clone: Its antigen specificity is not known. No much larger clone is present one base from it, and per-base qualities are unavailable.

CDR1 SEHNR and CDR2 FQNEAQ are derived from the germline V gene (reference sequence). V loses 1 base of germline sequence and J loses 1 base, and the interval between the two ends is 10 bases. From its cysteine to its phenylalanine, the CDR3 spans 15 amino acids. The read is trimmed to its CDR3 DNA, 45 bases read in frame from base 1. The library came from the immunoSEQ multiplex PCR assay. T cell repertoires were profiled with deep sequencing of rearranged TCR beta loci together with multiparametric flow cytometry. TCRdb took this table from immuneACCESS and kept in-frame rearrangements with V and J called. Such tables lack part of the clones; where checked against another copy, unresolved V genes explain under half of the gap, and the rest is unexplained. A total of approximately 80,000 clones appear in this sample, around 80% of them only once. The ten largest clones add up to about 1.3% of the sample.

The source is a man in his sixties with pancreatic cancer. The rearranged segments are TRBV7-9 and TRBJ2-5; the D gene is perhaps TRBD1 or TRBD2, each of them matching over 5 bases. The sample in question was peripheral blood, obtained from a patient treated with proton-based radiotherapy. The nucleotide sequence reads TGTGCCAGCAGCTTAGATTTCGGGGCCCAAGAGACCCAGTACTTC. This sequence encodes CASSLDFGAQETQYF.